Listed here are 5 T cell receptor beta chains from one sample, sequenced in a study of T cells in Graves' hyperthyroidism and ophthalmopathy. TCR beta CDR3 sequences were amplified from RNA transcripts. During a first-round RT-PCR of the TCR CDR3, the HTBI primer set was used. Via MiXCR, TCRdb re-called the multiplex PCR reads, giving one row per CDR3 protein. The sample shows about 460,000 distinct CDR3 sequences, roughly 23% of them seen only once. Source material: blood. The receptors here all came from a woman aged 70-85 years with Graves' ophthalmopathy.

The CDR3: CAWSVLGQGDEKLFF. In DNA, the CDR3 is TGTGCCTGGAGTGTACTGGGACAGGGCGATGAAAAACTGTTTTTT. The genes are TRBV30 and TRBJ1-4; 9 bases map to TRBD1. V dropped 0 bases and J dropped 6; count of bases not matched to a gene: 5. The CDR3 consists of 15 residues. The germline V gene has CDR1 GTSNPN and CDR2 SVGIG (reference sequence).

The sample holds many counts of this clonotype. DNA of the CDR3: TGTGCCAGCAGGACCCGTCGGGCTAGCGGGAGGGGGGGTGAGCAGTTCTTC. Protein sequence: CASRTRRASGRGGEQFF. The J gene is TRBJ2-1, the V gene TRBV12-3 or TRBV12-4; TRBD2 matches 12 bases. V trimming: 6 bases; J trimming: 9 bases; junction bases outside the gene matches: 15. This CDR3 has 17 amino acids.

This chain links TRBV30 with TRBJ1-5, with a weak D call TRBD1 (6 bases). The CDR3 spans 14 residues. The V gene's germline CDR1 is GTSNPN and CDR2 SVGIG (reference sequence). Trimming took 7 bases from V and 5 from J, leaving 18 bases between them. CDR3: CAYQGTGLDQPQHF. The CDR3 coding sequence is TGTGCCTACCAAGGCACAGGGCTGGATCAGCCCCAGCATTTT.

The chain has TRBV5-8 and TRBJ2-1, with 9 bases that match TRBD2. The V gene end was trimmed by 2 bases and the J gene end by 0 bases; junction bases not matched to a gene: 6. The V gene's germline CDR1 is SGHTS and CDR2 YDEGEE. There are 17 residues in the CDR3. For the CDR3, the DNA is TGTGCCAGCAGCTTCGGGCTAGCGGGACTCTCCTACAATGAGCAGTTCTTC. Translation gives CASSFGLAGLSYNEQFF.

This chain joins TRBV5-6 and TRBJ2-6; 14 bases map to TRBD2. The CDR3 loop spans 18 amino acids. The germline gives CDR1 SGHDT, CDR2 YYEEEE. V shed 4 bases and J 4 bases; nucleotides not matched to a gene: 7. The CDR3 region is CASSRLAGGQYGANVLTF. CDR3 coding DNA: TGTGCCAGCAGCCGACTAGCGGGAGGGCAGTACGGGGCCAACGTCCTGACTTTC. The variable domain in full, completed from reference TRBV5-6 and TRBJ2-6, reads DAGVTQSPTHLIKTRGQQVTLRCSPKSGHDTVSWYQQALGQGPQFIFQYYEEEERQRGNFPDRFSGHQFPNYSSELNVNALLLGDSALYLCASSRLAGGQYGANVLTFGAGSRLTVL.